Listed below are T cell receptor beta chains from one sample, sequenced in a study of cytomegalovirus exposure and HLA in healthy donors. The method was immunoSEQ multiplex PCR; TCRdb's version includes in-frame clones alone and lacks a portion of them. The sample shows around 120,000 clones, about 85% of them seen only once. The sequencing sample was made of PBMCs. These receptors were collected from a boy aged 5 to 17 in good health and CMV-seronegative. CDR3s leave out the opening cysteine and the closing phenylalanine or tryptophan. The D gene is left open where the match is weak.

j_gene	d_gene	v_gene	CDR3aa
TRBJ2-2	TRBD2	TRBV19	ASSWEGLSTGELF
TRBJ2-7	TRBD1	TRBV7-8	ASSLVGQGTYEQY
TRBJ1-1	TRBD1	TRBV13	ASSGQGKDTEAF
TRBJ2-7	-	TRBV27	ASREGQQGGEQY
TRBJ2-1	TRBD2	TRBV2	ASGRLAGGKNEQF
TRBJ2-5	-	TRBV7-9	ASSLAGATETQY
TRBJ2-7	-	TRBV20-1	SAKDSYEQY
TRBJ1-2	-	TRBV11-2	ASSPGNYGYT
TRBJ1-5	-	TRBV19	ASSLLYRAGSNQPQH
TRBJ2-1	TRBD2	TRBV5-6	ASSLAGGRANEQF
TRBJ1-6	-	TRBV7-9	ASSLIDSPLH
TRBJ2-2	-	TRBV6-5	ASQTIAGELF
TRBJ2-7	TRBD2	TRBV9	ASSVGGTSSYEQY
TRBJ1-2	TRBD1	TRBV9	ASSLTGDNSVGGYT
TRBJ2-1	-	TRBV29-1	SVAVVHNEQF
TRBJ2-5	TRBD2	TRBV4-3	ASSRGLAEETQY
TRBJ1-2	-	TRBV6-1	ASLVAPNYGYT
TRBJ2-1	-	TRBV19	ASIGRGYNEQF
TRBJ1-2	-	TRBV29-1	SVWSGYGYT
TRBJ1-2	-	TRBV6-1	ASSGRQDLNYGYT
TRBJ1-3	-	TRBV18	ASFTTGFSGNTIY
TRBJ1-5	-	TRBV2	ASSRGLDQPQH
TRBJ2-3	TRBD2	TRBV30	AWSGLPVLAGASVTDTQY
TRBJ2-1	TRBD2	TRBV4-3	ASSRAGVDEQF
TRBJ1-5	TRBD1	TRBV29-1	SVGDRADQPQH
TRBJ1-4	TRBD1	TRBV7-2	ASSLGRRGRSNEKLF
TRBJ2-3	-	TRBV2	ASIPDNTDTQY
TRBJ2-4	TRBD2	TRBV5-6	ASSFELAGAKNIQY
TRBJ1-5	-	TRBV27	ASSSLGYSNQPQH
TRBJ1-5	-	TRBV4-1	ASSQVSQGNQPQH
TRBJ1-2	-	TRBV4-1	ASSQERWLYGYT
TRBJ2-7	-	TRBV30	AWSDLGRETAPEQY